Below, one TCR beta chain is given with its context. Its matching antigen is unknown. The data are from a study of shared clonotypes between healthy human individuals. On the study more broadly: Plates per donor: three CD4 naive, three CD4 memory, two CD8 naive, one CD8 memory.

CD4+ cells yielded CD45RA+ naive and CD45RA-negative memory subsets. TCRdb keeps only in-frame clones here, not all; method: immunoSEQ multiplex PCR. The table records 2 million to 2.5 million clones, approximately 93% of them present only once. Overall study results and limits: Genetic and exposure-history diversity was limited by the few donors. In the sorted subsets, rarefaction showed sequencing was incomplete despite large depth.

This CDR3 comprises 15 residues. CDR1 SGHTA and CDR2 FQGTGA come from the germline V gene. The ends lost 4 bases at V and 2 bases at J; junction bases unmatched: 4. The sequenced sample consisted of naive CD4+ T cells from PBMCs. Subset here: CD45RA+ positively selected. The chain links TRBV7-3 to TRBJ2-3, with 9 bases matching TRBD1. This receptor was identified in a man aged 18-30 years in good health. Some clones in this sample may be carry-over from other donors' samples. CDR3: CASSSRDRATDTQYF. The CDR3 DNA is TGTGCCAGCAGCTCCCGGGACAGGGCCACAGATACGCAGTATTTT.